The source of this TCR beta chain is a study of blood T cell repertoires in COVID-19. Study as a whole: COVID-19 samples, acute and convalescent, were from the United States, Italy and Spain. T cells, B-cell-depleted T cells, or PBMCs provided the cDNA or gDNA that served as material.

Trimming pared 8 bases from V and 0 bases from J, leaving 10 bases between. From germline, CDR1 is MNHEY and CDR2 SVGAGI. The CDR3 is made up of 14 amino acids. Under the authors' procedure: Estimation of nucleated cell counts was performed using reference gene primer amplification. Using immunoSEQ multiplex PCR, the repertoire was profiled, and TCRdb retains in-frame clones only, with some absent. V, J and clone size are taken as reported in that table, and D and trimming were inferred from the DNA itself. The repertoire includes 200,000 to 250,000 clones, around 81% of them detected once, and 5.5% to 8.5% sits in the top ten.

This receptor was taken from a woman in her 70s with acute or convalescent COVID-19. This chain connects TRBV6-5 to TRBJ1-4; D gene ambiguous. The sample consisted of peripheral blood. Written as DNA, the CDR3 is TGTGCCAGCGGCCCGGGTGCAACTAATGAAAAACTGTTTTTT. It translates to CASGPGATNEKLFF.